The clone carrying this TCR beta chain was picked up one time. No antigen is known for it. Produced via immunoSEQ multiplex PCR; TCRdb's table is partial and in-frame only. Among roughly 2,000,000 clones, just under 95% were seen once, and the ten largest hold more than 1.5%. This entry is derived from a study of shared clonotypes between healthy human individuals. Study observations and caveats: Approximately 5.1% was the fraction of naive CD4 clonotypes found shared across four donors. Expectations were that clonotype sharing among donors would be affected by sequencing depth.

The naive CD8 population came from CD45RO-negative cells selected for CCR7, without terminally differentiated effector memory CD45RA+ cells. J was trimmed by 2 bases and V by 6 bases; bases with no gene match: 10. Germline values: CDR1 SQVTM, CDR2 ANQGSEA. CDR3 size: 15 residues. This sequence was found in a man aged 18 to 29 in good health. Some clones in this sample may be carry-over from other donors' samples. This chain links TRBV29-1 with TRBJ2-5; 9 bases line up with TRBD2. The specimen was naive CD8+ T cells from PBMCs. The CDR3 region has the DNA TGCAGCGTCGGACCGGGACTAGCAGCTCAAGAGACCCAGTACTTC. Translated, it gives CSVGPGLAAQETQYF.